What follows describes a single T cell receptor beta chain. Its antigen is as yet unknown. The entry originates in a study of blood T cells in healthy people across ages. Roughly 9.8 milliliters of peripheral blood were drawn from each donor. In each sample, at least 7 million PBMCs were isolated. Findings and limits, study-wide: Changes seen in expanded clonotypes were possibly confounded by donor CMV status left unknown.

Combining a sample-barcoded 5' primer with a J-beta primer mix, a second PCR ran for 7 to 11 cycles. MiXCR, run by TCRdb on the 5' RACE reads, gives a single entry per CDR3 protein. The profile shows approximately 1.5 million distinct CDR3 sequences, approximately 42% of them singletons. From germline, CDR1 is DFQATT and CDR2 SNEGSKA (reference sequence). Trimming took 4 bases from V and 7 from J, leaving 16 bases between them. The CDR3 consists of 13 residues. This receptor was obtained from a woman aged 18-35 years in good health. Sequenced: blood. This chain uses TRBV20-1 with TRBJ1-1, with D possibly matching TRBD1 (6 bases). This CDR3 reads CSANIAGTFEAFF. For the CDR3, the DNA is TGCAGTGCTAATATAGCCGGGACATTTGAAGCTTTCTTT.